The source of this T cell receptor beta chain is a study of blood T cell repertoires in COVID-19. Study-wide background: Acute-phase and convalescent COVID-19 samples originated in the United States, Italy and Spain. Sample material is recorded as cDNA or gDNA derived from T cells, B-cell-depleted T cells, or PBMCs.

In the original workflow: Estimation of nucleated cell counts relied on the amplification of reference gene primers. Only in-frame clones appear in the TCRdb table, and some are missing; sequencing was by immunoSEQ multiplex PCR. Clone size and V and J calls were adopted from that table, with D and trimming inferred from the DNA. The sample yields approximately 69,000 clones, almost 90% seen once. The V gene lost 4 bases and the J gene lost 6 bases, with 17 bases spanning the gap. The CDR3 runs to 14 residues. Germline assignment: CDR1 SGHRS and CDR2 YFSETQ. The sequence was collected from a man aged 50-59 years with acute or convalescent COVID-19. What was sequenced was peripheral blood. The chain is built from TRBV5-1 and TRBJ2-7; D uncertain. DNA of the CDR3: TGCGCCAGCAGCGAAGGAGAGGTTACTGGCGAGCAGTACTTC. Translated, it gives CASSEGEVTGEQYF.